The 17 T cell receptor beta chains presented below share a single source sample, sequenced in a study of blood T cells in healthy people across ages. Primers used in a second PCR of about 7 to 12 cycles were a sample-barcoded 5' primer and a J-beta primer mix. A single record per CDR3 protein comes from TCRdb applying MiXCR to the 5' RACE reads. Counted here are 600,000 or so distinct CDR3 sequences, roughly 48% occurring once; the ten biggest clones make up roughly 25%. Sequencing was done on a sample of blood. The receptors come from a man aged 80 or over in good health.

The chain couples TRBV5-5 to TRBJ2-5, with 8 bases fitting TRBD1. The V gene end was trimmed by 4 bases and the J gene end by 7 bases; junction bases not matched to a gene: 6. Germline V CDR1 and CDR2: SGHKS, YYEKEE (reference sequence). This CDR3 spans 13 amino acids. The CDR3: CASSLDRERTQYF. The DNA for the CDR3 is TGTGCCAGCAGCCTGGACAGGGAGAGGACCCAGTACTTC.

The rearrangement links TRBV14 to TRBJ2-3; D is perhaps TRBD1 (5 bases). Trimming left V 4 bases short and J 6 bases short, with 20 bases between. CDR3 length equals 16 residues. Per germline, CDR1 SGHDN and CDR2 FVKESK. The CDR3 DNA is TGTGCCAGCAGCCTACTCCAGGGATTAGCTTTGGATACGCAGTATTTT. Translating it yields CASSLLQGLALDTQYF.

In this sample, this clonotype turned up many times. The J gene is TRBJ1-5, the V gene TRBV6-5; D is unresolved. This CDR3 has 13 amino acids. V lost 6 bases and J lost 9, with 15 bases in between. The germline V gene has CDR1 MNHEY and CDR2 SVGAGI. The CDR3 nucleotides read TGTGCCAGCAGGCGCGGGGAGCGGTGGCCCCAGCATTTT. Its protein product is CASRRGERWPQHF.

The V and J genes are TRBV5-1 and TRBJ1-1; D is unclear. The CDR3 covers 15 residues. CDR1 is SGHRS and CDR2 is YFSETQ in the germline V gene. V dropped 1 base and J dropped 0 bases, with 10 bases sitting between them. The DNA for the CDR3 is TGCGCCAGCAGCTTGACGGCCGGTATGAACACTGAAGCTTTCTTT. It is translated as CASSLTAGMNTEAFF.

This sequence joins TRBV20-1 and TRBJ2-3, with 8 bases fitting TRBD2. The CDR3 is made up of 14 amino acids. V gave up 7 bases and J gave up 3 bases; unmatched junction bases: 9. The germline gives CDR1 DFQATT, CDR2 SNEGSKA (reference sequence). Written as DNA, the CDR3 is TGCAGTGGCCCAGCGGGAGTGGGGACAGATACGCAGTATTTT. This gives the protein CSGPAGVGTDTQYF.

This chain connects TRBV20-1 to TRBJ2-5, with D possibly matching TRBD2 (6 bases). Germline loops: CDR1 DFQATT, CDR2 SNEGSKA (reference sequence). V was shortened by 0 bases and J by 5 bases, with 10 bases between the two germline ends. The CDR3 covers 13 residues. The CDR3 coding sequence is TGCAGTGCTAGAGACTCGGGGAGGGAGACCCAGTACTTC. Protein: CSARDSGRETQYF.

This sequence joins TRBV4-1 and TRBJ1-2; D uncertain. CDR3 length: 16 amino acids. Trimming left V 1 base short and J 9 bases short, with 21 bases between. Looked up from germline, CDR1 is MGHRA and CDR2 is YSYEKL. CDR3 loop: CASSQGPGEGITSYTF. DNA of the CDR3: TGCGCCAGCAGCCAAGGACCGGGAGAAGGGATTACCAGCTACACCTTC.

To note about this clonotype: A read error may produce the germline difference seen at one junction end. The chain couples TRBV29-1 to TRBJ2-7; a possible D gene is TRBD1 (6 bases). The CDR3 covers 14 residues. CDR1 and CDR2 (germline): SQVTM, ANQGSEA. Here the CDR3 DNA reads TGCAGCGTTGAAGGGACAGAAAGTACCTACGAGCGGTACTTC. Encoded protein: CSVEGTESTYERYF.

This clonotype has a handful of counts. The chain employs TRBV27 and TRBJ1-5; 7 bases match TRBD1. Unmatched junction bases numbered 3, after V lost 4 bases and J lost 0 bases. This CDR3 has 15 amino acids. The V gene's germline CDR1 is MNHEY and CDR2 SMNVEV (reference sequence). CDR3 loop: CASSSGTDSNQPQHF. CDR3 DNA sequence: TGTGCCAGCAGTTCCGGGACAGATAGCAATCAGCCCCAGCATTTT.

The genes are TRBV4-3 and TRBJ2-1; no definite D call. The germline V gene encodes CDR1 LGHNA and CDR2 YSLEER. This CDR3 spans 16 amino acids. V lost 6 bases and J 3 bases, leaving 18 bases between the germline ends. CDR3 nucleotide sequence: TGCGCCAGCAGTCTATCGACTCTCCCCGTCTACAATGAGCAGTTCTTC. Translated, it gives CASSLSTLPVYNEQFF.

On this clonotype: A much larger clone sits a single nucleotide away, making a read error possible. CDR3 protein: CASRRPGTYNEQYF. CDR3 sequence (DNA): TGTGCCAGCAGACGCCCCGGGACCTACAATGAGCAGTACTTC. The J gene is TRBJ2-5, the V gene TRBV6-5; tentatively, D is TRBD1 or TRBD2 (5 bases each). The germline CDR1 and CDR2 sequences are MNHEY and SVGAGI. V was cut by 6 bases and J by 11 bases, with 22 bases left in between. The CDR3 runs to 14 residues.

This clonotype has only a few counts. The rearrangement uses TRBV12-3 or TRBV12-4 and TRBJ1-1; 7 nucleotides align to TRBD1. The CDR3 spans 14 residues. J was trimmed by 2 bases and V by 6 bases; bases with no gene match: 6. CDR3 loop: CASSAGTENTEAFF. In DNA form, the CDR3 reads TGTGCCAGCAGCGCCGGGACAGAAAACACTGAAGCTTTCTTT.

This rearrangement joins TRBV2 to TRBJ2-3, with TRBD2 matching 13 bases. Germline V lookup: CDR1 SNHLY, CDR2 FYNNEI. J gave up 6 bases and V 10 bases, and 4 bases lay outside the gene matches. The CDR3 contains 13 residues. CDR3 nucleotides: TGTGCCACCCGGACTAGCGGGAGTGATACGCAGTATTTT. Protein product: CATRTSGSDTQYF.

In its sample, this clonotype was seen a few times. The chain joins TRBV20-1 to TRBJ2-4; D gene unclear. CDR3 length: 15 residues. V lost 0 bases to trimming and J lost 1 base, with 10 bases between them. Per germline, CDR1 DFQATT and CDR2 SNEGSKA (reference sequence). For the CDR3, the DNA is TGCAGTGCTAGAGATCAGGAGCTGGCCAAAAACATTCAGTACTTC. It codes for CSARDQELAKNIQYF.

This clonotype came up a few times. The chain carries TRBV29-1 and TRBJ2-1; a possible D gene is TRBD2 (7 bases). This CDR3 has 14 residues. V was clipped by 7 bases and J by 5 bases, with 18 bases between them. Germline CDR1 SQVTM, CDR2 ANQGSEA. This chain's CDR3 is CSGLRGGLNNEQFF. Written as DNA, the CDR3 is TGCAGCGGGCTGAGGGGGGGCCTGAACAATGAGCAGTTCTTC.

A few counts support this clonotype. CDR3 sequence reads: CASSYSGRGNEQFF. In nucleotides, the CDR3 is TGTGCCAGCAGTTACTCGGGACGGGGGAATGAGCAGTTCTTC. The chain joins TRBV6-2 or TRBV6-3 to TRBJ2-1; maybe TRBD2 (6 bases). The CDR3 loop spans 14 amino acids. V shed 0 bases and J shed 7 bases, with 10 bases lying between them. CDR1 and CDR2 from the germline V gene are MNHEY and SVGEGT.

J is TRBJ2-1 and V is TRBV4-3; unclear D gene. Gene TRBJ2-7 matches the end of the DNA better, so the J call may be wrong. This CDR3 contains 16 residues. In germline, CDR1 is LGHNA, CDR2 YSLEER. CDR3 amino acids: CASSGVKSSSYNEQYF. In DNA form, the CDR3 reads TGCGCCAGCAGCGGGGTAAAGTCAAGCTCCTACAATGAGCAGTACTTC.